One sample yielded the 18 T cell receptor beta chains listed below, sequenced in a study of technical replicates of blood from a few donors. Generated by immunoSEQ multiplex PCR, the TCRdb table keeps only in-frame clones and is missing some. The sample holds approximately 92,000 clones, around 96% seen once. Sequencing was performed on T cells isolated from PBMCs. These receptors came from a human donor in good health.

The V and J genes are TRBV7-8 and TRBJ2-7; the match to TRBD2 covers 9 bases. The CDR3 spans 15 residues. Germline loops: CDR1 SGHVS, CDR2 FQNEAQ. J lost 4 bases, V lost 6 bases, and 10 bases had no gene match. Here the CDR3 reads CASSWSGRTLYEQYF. The CDR3 nucleotides are TGTGCCAGCAGTTGGAGCGGGAGGACCCTTTACGAGCAGTACTTC.

The genes are TRBV7-3 and TRBJ2-2, with TRBD2 matching 8 bases. Germline V gives CDR1 SGHTA, CDR2 FQGTGA. This CDR3 has 15 amino acids. Trimming at V came to 5 bases and at J to 7 bases, leaving 9 bases not matched to a gene. The CDR3 DNA is TGTGCCAGCAGCCCTCCCGGGGGGGCGGACGGGGAGCTGTTTTTT. Translating gives CASSPPGGADGELFF.

The gene calls are TRBV5-1 and TRBJ2-7; TRBD2 agrees at 7 bases. The CDR3 totals 13 residues. V shed 4 bases and J 4 bases; nucleotides not matched to a gene: 5. Germline V gene sequence: CDR1 SGHRS, CDR2 YFSETQ. In nucleotides, the CDR3 is TGCGCCAGCAGCGCCGGACTAGTTTACGAGCAGTACTTC. It yields the protein CASSAGLVYEQYF.

The chain combines TRBV6-5 with TRBJ2-2; 10 bases line up with TRBD1. Germline CDR1 is MNHEY and CDR2 is SVGAGI. CDR3 length: 15 residues. V was pared by 4 bases and J by 6 bases, with 5 bases of the junction left unmatched. The CDR3 coding sequence is TGTGCCAGCAGTTTACGGACAGGGGGGGCCGGGGAGCTGTTTTTT. Translating gives CASSLRTGGAGELFF.

This clone has just one count. This chain joins TRBV11-1 and TRBJ1-1; 12 bases agree with TRBD1. The CDR3 spans 15 residues. Losses at the gene ends were 3 bases for V and 4 bases for J; bases not matched to a gene: 3. Germline CDR1 SGHAT, CDR2 FQDESV (reference sequence). The CDR3 sequence is CASSLGTGGSTEAFF. In nucleotides, the CDR3 is TGTGCCAGCAGCTTGGGGACAGGGGGCTCCACTGAAGCTTTCTTT.

This chain's CDR3 is CASAAGGRGAYNEQFF. The CDR3 coding sequence is TGTGCCAGCGCGGCGGGAGGTCGCGGTGCCTACAATGAGCAGTTCTTC. This chain uses TRBV7-3 with TRBJ2-1; 8 bases match TRBD2. Trimming took 8 bases from V and 2 from J; bases not matched to a gene: 11. This CDR3 has 16 residues. Germline assignment: CDR1 SGHTA and CDR2 FQGTGA.

V usage is TRBV27 and J usage is TRBJ2-1; TRBD1 matches at 10 bases. The length of the CDR3 is 15 residues. The junction had 5 bases not matched to a gene; V was cut back by 4 bases and J by 5 bases. Germline CDR1 is MNHEY and CDR2 is SMNVEV (reference sequence). CDR3 residues: CASSYTGTGDNEQFF. The DNA of the CDR3 is TGTGCCAGCAGTTACACCGGGACAGGGGACAATGAGCAGTTCTTC.

The V and J genes are TRBV10-3 and TRBJ2-2; no reliable D call. The V and J ends lost 4 bases and 1 base respectively, with 4 bases between them. The CDR3 length is 13 residues. CDR1 and CDR2 (germline): ENHRY, SYGVKD. The chain's CDR3 is CAISGQNTGELFF. The CDR3 DNA sequence: TGTGCCATCAGTGGACAGAACACCGGGGAGCTGTTTTTT.

The genes are TRBV18 and TRBJ1-4, with D uncertain. From germline, CDR1 is KGHSH and CDR2 LQKENI. With 1 base removed from V and 5 bases from J, the gap between germline ends came to 8 bases. This CDR3 spans 14 amino acids. The CDR3 sequence: CASSPQGANEKLFF. The CDR3 region has the DNA TGTGCCAGCTCACCACAGGGAGCAAATGAAAAACTGTTTTTT.

This chain links TRBV11-2 with TRBJ2-5; TRBD1 might be the D (5 bases). Germline V lookup: CDR1 SGHAT, CDR2 FQNNGV. The length of the CDR3 is 14 residues. Trimming left V 4 bases short and J 2 bases short, with 11 bases between. The CDR3 region is CASSSGHWQETQYF. CDR3 DNA: TGTGCCAGCAGCTCCGGACACTGGCAAGAGACCCAGTACTTC.

The rearrangement joins TRBV7-9 to TRBJ2-1; tentatively, D is TRBD2 (6 bases). Trimming shortened V by 1 base and J by 5 bases, and 12 bases separated the two germline ends. CDR3 size: 15 residues. CDR1 SEHNR and CDR2 FQNEAQ come from the germline V gene (reference sequence). CDR3 residues: CASSLEGTPNNEQFF. In DNA form, the CDR3 reads TGTGCCAGCAGCTTAGAGGGGACTCCCAACAATGAGCAGTTCTTC.

This chain links TRBV29-1 with TRBJ1-1, with 8 bases fitting TRBD1. Trimming at V came to 1 base and at J to 5 bases, leaving 3 bases not matched to a gene. Germline CDR1 reads SQVTM; CDR2 reads ANQGSEA. This CDR3 spans 13 amino acids. This chain's CDR3 is CSVEVGDRTEAFF. The DNA for the CDR3 is TGCAGCGTTGAAGTAGGGGACAGGACTGAAGCTTTCTTT.

This sequence joins TRBV7-3 and TRBJ2-5, with 10 positions matching TRBD1. The CDR3 is 15 residues long. With V trimmed by 2 bases and J by 5 bases, 5 bases remained unmatched. The germline gives CDR1 SGHTA, CDR2 FQGTGA. For the CDR3, the DNA is TGTGCCAGCAGCTTAGGACAGGGGGAGGGGGAGACCCAGTACTTC. It encodes CASSLGQGEGETQYF.

The genes are TRBV2 and TRBJ2-7; possibly TRBD2 for D (5 bases). Per the germline V gene, CDR1 is SNHLY and CDR2 is FYNNEI. With 8 bases removed from V and 0 bases from J, the gap between germline ends came to 11 bases. The CDR3 has 13 amino acids. The CDR3 nucleotides read TGTGCCAGCGGAAGAGGGTTCTCCTACGAGCAGTACTTC. Translated, it gives CASGRGFSYEQYF.

V is TRBV4-1 and J is TRBJ2-1, with D hard to call. Germline CDR1 reads MGHRA; CDR2 reads YSYEKL. V lost 0 bases to trimming and J lost 8 bases, with 5 bases between them. CDR3 length: 12 residues. CDR3 bases: TGCGCCAGCAGCCAAGAAGACTATGAGCAGTTCTTC. Protein sequence: CASSQEDYEQFF.

The chain recombines TRBV5-1 with TRBJ2-5; D unclear. This CDR3 is 13 amino acids long. The germline V gene encodes CDR1 SGHRS and CDR2 YFSETQ. Deletions cut 4 bases from V and 4 bases from J, with 11 bases between. This CDR3 is CASSTRHIETQYF. The DNA of the CDR3 is TGCGCCAGCAGCACTCGACATATAGAGACCCAGTACTTC.

The chain links TRBV7-2 to TRBJ1-5; 9 positions match TRBD1. J gave up 4 bases and V 4 bases, and 11 bases lay outside the gene matches. The germline V gene encodes CDR1 SGHTA and CDR2 FQGNSA. This CDR3 region has 17 residues. CDR3 bases: TGTGCCAGCAGCTCCCGGGGGACAGGGCCCCTTAATCAGCCCCAGCATTTT. Protein product: CASSSRGTGPLNQPQHF.

This rearrangement joins TRBV19 to TRBJ2-7, with TRBD2 identical over 7 bases. This CDR3 contains 15 residues. CDR1 LNHDA and CDR2 SQIVND come from the germline V gene (reference sequence). V gave up 5 bases and J gave up 5 bases; unmatched junction bases: 12. CDR3 bases: TGTGCCAGTAGTCTCCCCGGGGAGGGGAGCCACGAGCAGTACTTC. Translated: CASSLPGEGSHEQYF. Full variable domain (rest looked up from reference TRBV19 and TRBJ2-7): DGGITQSPKYLFRKEGQNVTLSCEQNLNHDAMYWYRQDPGQGLRLIYYSQIVNDFQKGDIAEGYSVSREKKESFPLTVTSAQKNPTAFYLCASSLPGEGSHEQYFGPGTRLTVT.